Listed below are T cell receptor beta chains from one sample, sequenced in a study of beta chain features in type 1 diabetes. Measured with immunoSEQ multiplex PCR; TCRdb has only the in-frame clones, and not every one. Among just under 150,000 clones, about 10% were seen once, and the ten largest hold 1.3%. The sample was naive CD4+ T cells from blood. The receptors here all came from a young man in good health. The CDR3 runs from the conserved cysteine through the conserved F or W. D genes are given only for firm matches. Rows give clone size only sometimes, using once, few, many, or a class for an expanded clone.

CDR3,DNA,V,J,size,D
CASSSITSTDTQYF,TGTGCCAGCAGCTCGATTACTAGCACAGATACGCAGTATTTT,TRBV11-1,TRBJ2-3,NA,NA
CASLSGGSGEQYF,TGTGCCAGCCTGTCCGGGGGGTCCGGCGAGCAGTACTTC,TRBV5-6,TRBJ2-7,NA,TRBD2
CAISESVGGADTQYF,TGTGCCATCAGTGAGTCGGTCGGGGGTGCGGATACGCAGTATTTT,TRBV10-3,TRBJ2-3,NA,NA
CATRRADQPQHF,TGTGCCACCCGCAGGGCGGATCAGCCCCAGCATTTT,TRBV15,TRBJ1-5,many,NA
CASSPNWRGVLNEQFF,TGTGCCAGCAGCCCCAACTGGCGGGGGGTTTTGAATGAGCAGTTCTTC,TRBV7-3,TRBJ2-1,NA,TRBD2
CASRAGFRGEQFF,TGTGCCAGCAGGGCAGGGTTTAGGGGTGAGCAGTTCTTC,TRBV28,TRBJ2-1,many,NA
CASSLGGQETQYF,TGTGCCAGCAGCTTAGGCGGCCAAGAGACCCAGTACTTC,TRBV7-2,TRBJ2-5,NA,NA
CASSYGRANYGYTF,TGTGCCAGCAGTTACGGGAGAGCTAACTATGGCTACACCTTC,TRBV6-5,TRBJ1-2,few,NA
CASSQRTGLEKLFF,TGTGCCAGCAGCCAGAGGACAGGGCTTGAAAAACTGTTTTTT,TRBV11-2,TRBJ1-4,NA,TRBD1
CASSPRGVLNEKLFF,TGTGCCAGCAGCCCCCGCGGGGTCCTCAATGAAAAACTGTTTTTT,TRBV21-1,TRBJ1-4,few,NA
CASSTRAGERNQPQHF,TGTGCCAGTAGTACGCGGGCCGGGGAGAGGAATCAGCCCCAGCATTTT,TRBV19,TRBJ1-5,few,NA
CASRRQPNSNQPQHF,TGTGCCAGCAGAAGACAGCCGAATAGCAATCAGCCCCAGCATTTT,TRBV6-5,TRBJ1-5,few,NA
CSASGNYGYTF,TGCAGTGCTAGCGGGAACTATGGCTACACCTTC,TRBV20-1,TRBJ1-2,few,NA
CASSLSVADPKETQYF,TGCGCCAGCAGCTTGTCTGTAGCCGATCCGAAAGAGACCCAGTACTTC,TRBV5-1,TRBJ2-5,NA,NA
CASSRDRGYGYTF,TGTGCCAGCAGCCGCGACAGGGGCTATGGCTACACCTTC,TRBV6-6,TRBJ1-2,NA,TRBD1
CASSSPTGTQYF,TGTGCCAGCAGTTCCCCAACTGGGACCCAGTACTTC,TRBV6-5,TRBJ2-5,few,NA
CAWSGDRTYEQYF,TGTGCCTGGAGTGGGGACAGAACCTACGAGCAGTACTTC,TRBV30,TRBJ2-7,many,TRBD1
CASSWTGSSGANVLTF,TGTGCCAGCAGTTGGACAGGGAGCTCTGGGGCCAACGTCCTGACTTTC,TRBV6-5,TRBJ2-6,NA,TRBD1
CASSSRGGWNEQFF,TGTGCCAGTAGTTCCCGGGGGGGATGGAATGAGCAGTTCTTC,TRBV19,TRBJ2-1,many,TRBD2
CASSDPSGSSGTDTQYF,TGTGCCAGCAGTGATCCGTCCGGGTCTTCGGGCACAGATACGCAGTATTTT,TRBV2,TRBJ2-3,few,NA
CASSPRTSAITDTQYF,TGTGCCAGTAGTCCCCGGACTAGCGCCATCACAGATACGCAGTATTTT,TRBV19,TRBJ2-3,NA,TRBD2
CASSRDRGLHNEQFF,TGTGCCAGCAGTAGGGACAGGGGGTTGCACAATGAGCAGTTCTTC,TRBV2,TRBJ2-1,NA,TRBD1
CASSEAREQFF,TGTGCCAGCAGCGAAGCGAGGGAGCAGTTCTTC,TRBV11-2,TRBJ2-1,NA,NA
CASSRLAGAIVEQFF,TGTGCCAGCAGTCGACTAGCGGGGGCGATAGTTGAGCAGTTCTTC,TRBV2,TRBJ2-1,few,TRBD2
CSVGVLRTGELFF,TGCAGCGTTGGAGTTTTACGAACCGGGGAGCTGTTTTTT,TRBV29-1,TRBJ2-2,NA,NA
CASSPTPTSTDTQYF,TGCGCCAGCAGCCCGACTCCTACCAGCACAGATACGCAGTATTTT,TRBV5-1,TRBJ2-3,NA,NA
CASSKLTGRETQYF,TGTGCCAGCAGCAAGTTGACAGGGCGAGAGACCCAGTACTTC,TRBV2,TRBJ2-5,few,TRBD1
CASSLDPSGGMQYF,TGTGCCAGCAGCTTAGATCCTAGCGGGGGGATGCAGTATTTT,TRBV7-2,TRBJ2-3,NA,TRBD2
CASSLLGLAGSQETQYF,TGCGCCAGCAGCTTGTTAGGACTAGCGGGGAGTCAAGAGACCCAGTACTTC,TRBV5-1,TRBJ2-5,NA,TRBD2
CASSPTGDQPQHF,TGTGCCAGCAGCCCGACAGGGGATCAGCCCCAGCATTTT,TRBV11-2,TRBJ1-5,few,TRBD1
CASSRDSLFGELFF,TGTGCCAGTTCTCGGGACAGCTTATTCGGGGAGCTGTTTTTT,TRBV19,TRBJ2-2,few,TRBD1
CASSPGLEGYTF,TGTGCCAGCAGCCCCGGATTGGAGGGCTACACCTTC,TRBV7-2,TRBJ1-2,few,NA
CAIRLPKVDGYTF,TGTGCCATCCGACTCCCTAAGGTCGATGGCTACACCTTC,TRBV10-3,TRBJ1-2,NA,NA
CASNGDRKTQYF,TGTGCCAGCAATGGAGACAGGAAAACCCAGTACTTC,TRBV7-9,TRBJ2-7,NA,NA
CASSHHRDTEAFF,TGCGCCAGCAGCCACCACAGGGACACTGAAGCTTTCTTT,TRBV4-3,TRBJ1-1,many,NA
CASSLRTGVEQYF,TGTGCCAGCAGCCTCCGGACAGGGGTCGAGCAGTACTTC,TRBV7-9,TRBJ2-7,few,TRBD1
CASSLGQVFTYEQYF,TGCGCCAGCAGCTTGGGACAGGTTTTTACCTACGAGCAGTACTTC,TRBV5-1,TRBJ2-7,few,NA
CASSQDRQSTDTQYF,TGTGCCAGCAGCCAGGATAGACAAAGCACAGATACGCAGTATTTT,TRBV4-2,TRBJ2-3,NA,NA
CASSLQGGETQYF,TGTGCCAGCAGCTTGCAGGGAGGCGAGACCCAGTACTTC,TRBV5-4,TRBJ2-5,NA,NA
CASIGQTDTQYF,TGCGCCAGCATTGGACAGACAGATACGCAGTATTTT,TRBV10-2,TRBJ2-3,NA,NA
CASSQDGGRSNQPQHF,TGTGCCAGCAGCCAAGACGGGGGTCGGAGCAATCAGCCCCAGCATTTT,TRBV5-4,TRBJ1-5,few,NA
CASSVSTGMNTEAFF,TGTGCCAGCAGCGTTAGTACAGGTATGAACACTGAAGCTTTCTTT,TRBV7-6,TRBJ1-1,few,NA
CASSLSYQETQYF,TGCGCCAGCAGCTTAAGCTACCAAGAGACCCAGTACTTC,TRBV5-1,TRBJ2-5,NA,NA
CASSPFSGGGDEQFF,TGTGCCAGCTCACCATTTAGCGGGGGCGGGGATGAGCAGTTCTTC,TRBV18,TRBJ2-1,few,TRBD2
CASSLWHVSNQPQHF,TGTGCCAGCAGCTTATGGCACGTTAGCAATCAGCCCCAGCATTTT,TRBV7-2,TRBJ1-5,few,NA
CASSLSQEPQHF,TGTGCCAGCAGCTTGTCCCAGGAGCCCCAGCATTTT,TRBV7-2,TRBJ1-5,few,NA